This T cell receptor beta chain appears in the sequencing data of a study of shared clonotypes between healthy human individuals. Original data processing: Because ImmunoSEQ provided only junction sequences with no quality scores, the filtering differed. Assay used: immunoSEQ multiplex PCR; TCRdb lists only in-frame clones, some missing. V and J calls and clone size are copied from that table; D and trimming were computed from the DNA. Of approximately 340,000 clones listed, around 79% are singletons. The sample consisted of memory CD4+ T cells sorted from blood. The subset was: CD45RA-negative fraction. This TCR was sampled from a man younger than 45 in good health.

This CDR3 is CASSVGGSQPQHF. CDR3 coding DNA: TGTGCCAGCAGCGTAGGAGGGTCTCAGCCCCAGCATTTT. The rearrangement joins TRBV7-3 to TRBJ1-5, with D unclear. This CDR3 is built from 13 residues. The germline CDR1 and CDR2 sequences are SGHTA and FQGTGA. V was cut by 5 bases and J by 6 bases, with 11 bases left in between. The full variable domain, in which reference TRBV7-3 and TRBJ1-5 provide the parts outside the CDR3, is GAGVSQTPSNKVTEKGKYVELRCDPISGHTALYWYRQSLGQGPEFLIYFQGTGAADDSGLPNDRFFAVRPEGSVSTLKIQRTERGDSAVYLCASSVGGSQPQHFGDGTRLSIL.